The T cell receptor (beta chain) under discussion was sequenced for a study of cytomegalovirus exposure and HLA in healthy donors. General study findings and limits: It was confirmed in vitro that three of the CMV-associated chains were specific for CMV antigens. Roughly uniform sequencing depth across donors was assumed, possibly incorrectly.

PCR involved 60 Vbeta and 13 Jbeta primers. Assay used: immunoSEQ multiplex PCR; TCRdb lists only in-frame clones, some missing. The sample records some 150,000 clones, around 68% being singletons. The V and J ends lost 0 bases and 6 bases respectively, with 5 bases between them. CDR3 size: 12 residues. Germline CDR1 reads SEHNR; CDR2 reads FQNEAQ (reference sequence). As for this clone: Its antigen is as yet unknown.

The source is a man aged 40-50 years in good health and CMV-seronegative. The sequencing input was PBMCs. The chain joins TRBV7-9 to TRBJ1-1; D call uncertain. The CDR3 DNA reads TGTGCCAGCAGCTTAGCCCGGTCTGAAGCTTTCTTT. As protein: CASSLARSEAFF.